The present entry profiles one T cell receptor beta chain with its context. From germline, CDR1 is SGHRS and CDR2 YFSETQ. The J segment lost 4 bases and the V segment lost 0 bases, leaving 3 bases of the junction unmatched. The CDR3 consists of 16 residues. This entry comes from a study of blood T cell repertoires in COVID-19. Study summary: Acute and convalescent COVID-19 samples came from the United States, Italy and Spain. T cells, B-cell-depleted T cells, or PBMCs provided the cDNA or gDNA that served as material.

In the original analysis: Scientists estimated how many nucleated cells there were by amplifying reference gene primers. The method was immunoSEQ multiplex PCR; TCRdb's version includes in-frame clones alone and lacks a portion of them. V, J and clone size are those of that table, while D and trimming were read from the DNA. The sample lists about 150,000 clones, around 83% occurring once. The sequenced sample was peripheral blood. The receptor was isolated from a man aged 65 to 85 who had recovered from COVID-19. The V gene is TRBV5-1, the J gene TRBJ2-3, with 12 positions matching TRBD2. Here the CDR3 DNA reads TGCGCCAGCAGCTTGGATCTAGCGGGAGGGCCAGATACGCAGTATTTT. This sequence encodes CASSLDLAGGPDTQYF.